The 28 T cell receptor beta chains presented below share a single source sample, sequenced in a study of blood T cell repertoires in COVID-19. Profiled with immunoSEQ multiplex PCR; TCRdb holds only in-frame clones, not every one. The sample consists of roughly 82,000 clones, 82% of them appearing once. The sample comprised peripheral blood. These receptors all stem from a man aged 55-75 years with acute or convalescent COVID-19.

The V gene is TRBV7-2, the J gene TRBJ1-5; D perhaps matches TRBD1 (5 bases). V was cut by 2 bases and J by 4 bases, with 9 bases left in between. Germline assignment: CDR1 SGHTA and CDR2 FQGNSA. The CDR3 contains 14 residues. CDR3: CASSLHKGNQPQHF. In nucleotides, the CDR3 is TGTGCCAGCAGCTTACACAAGGGGAATCAGCCCCAGCATTTT. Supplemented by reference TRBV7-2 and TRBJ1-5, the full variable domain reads GAGVSQSPSNKVTEKGKDVELRCDPISGHTALYWYRQSLGQGLEFLIYFQGNSAPDKSGLPSDRFSAERTGGSVSTLTIQRTQQEDSAVYLCASSLHKGNQPQHFGDGTRLSIL.

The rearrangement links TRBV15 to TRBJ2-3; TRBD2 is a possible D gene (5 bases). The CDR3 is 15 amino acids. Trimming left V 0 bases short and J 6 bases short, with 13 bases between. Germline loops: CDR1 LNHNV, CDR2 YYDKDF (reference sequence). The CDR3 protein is CATSRDLGRGDTQYF. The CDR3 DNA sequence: TGTGCCACCAGCAGAGATCTGGGTCGAGGGGATACGCAGTATTTT.

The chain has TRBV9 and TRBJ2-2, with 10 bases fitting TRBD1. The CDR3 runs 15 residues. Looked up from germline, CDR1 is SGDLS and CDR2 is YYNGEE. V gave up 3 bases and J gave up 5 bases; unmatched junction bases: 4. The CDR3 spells CASSAGTGATGELFF. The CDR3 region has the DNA TGTGCCAGCAGCGCAGGGACAGGGGCAACCGGGGAGCTGTTTTTT.

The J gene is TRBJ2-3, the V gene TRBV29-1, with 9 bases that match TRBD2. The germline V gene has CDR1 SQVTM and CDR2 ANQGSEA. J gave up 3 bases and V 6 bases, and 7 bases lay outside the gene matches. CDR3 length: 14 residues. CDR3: CSVVVAGATDTQYF. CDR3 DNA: TGCAGCGTCGTTGTAGCGGGGGCAACAGATACGCAGTATTTT.

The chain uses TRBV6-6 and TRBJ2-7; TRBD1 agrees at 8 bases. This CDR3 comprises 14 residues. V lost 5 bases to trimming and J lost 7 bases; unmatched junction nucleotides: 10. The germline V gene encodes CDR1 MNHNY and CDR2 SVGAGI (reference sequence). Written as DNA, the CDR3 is TGTGCCAGCAGTGAGGACAGGGACCCTAAAGAGCAGTACTTC. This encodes CASSEDRDPKEQYF.

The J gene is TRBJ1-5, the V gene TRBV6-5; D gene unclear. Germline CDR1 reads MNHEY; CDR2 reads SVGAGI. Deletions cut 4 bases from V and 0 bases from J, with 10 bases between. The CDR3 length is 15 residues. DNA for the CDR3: TGTGCCAGCAGTTCAATAGAATATAGCAATCAGCCCCAGCATTTT. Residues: CASSSIEYSNQPQHF.

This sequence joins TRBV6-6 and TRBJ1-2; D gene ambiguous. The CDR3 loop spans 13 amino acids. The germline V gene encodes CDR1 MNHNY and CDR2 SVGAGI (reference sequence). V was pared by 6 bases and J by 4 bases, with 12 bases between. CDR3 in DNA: TGTGCCAGCAGAACCGTACAGCTCTATGGCTACACCTTC. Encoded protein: CASRTVQLYGYTF.

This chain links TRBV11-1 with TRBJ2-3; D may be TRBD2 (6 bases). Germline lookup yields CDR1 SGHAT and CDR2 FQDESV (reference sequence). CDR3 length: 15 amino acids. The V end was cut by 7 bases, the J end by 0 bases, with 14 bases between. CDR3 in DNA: TGTGCCAGCACCTCAGGCGGGGAGAGCACAGATACGCAGTATTTT. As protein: CASTSGGESTDTQYF.

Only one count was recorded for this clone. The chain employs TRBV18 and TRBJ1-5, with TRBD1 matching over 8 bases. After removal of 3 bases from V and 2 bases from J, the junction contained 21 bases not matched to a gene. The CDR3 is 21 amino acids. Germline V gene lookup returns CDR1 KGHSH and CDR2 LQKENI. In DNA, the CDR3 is TGTGCCAGCTCACCTTACCCCCCAGGACAGGGAGCCACCCATGGCAATCAGCCCCAGCATTTT. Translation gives CASSPYPPGQGATHGNQPQHF.

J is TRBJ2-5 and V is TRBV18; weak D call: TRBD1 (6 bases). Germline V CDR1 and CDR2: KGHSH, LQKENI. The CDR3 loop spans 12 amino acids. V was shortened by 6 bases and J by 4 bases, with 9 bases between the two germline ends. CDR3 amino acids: CASSPRGETQYF. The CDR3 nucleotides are TGTGCCAGCTCTCCCAGGGGAGAGACCCAGTACTTC.

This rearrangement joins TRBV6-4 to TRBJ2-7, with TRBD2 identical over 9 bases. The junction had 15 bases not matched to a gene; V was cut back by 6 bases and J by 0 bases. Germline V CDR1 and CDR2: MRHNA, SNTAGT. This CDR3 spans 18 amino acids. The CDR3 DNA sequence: TGTGCCAGCAGCGATCCAGACCCTAGCGGGATTTACTCCTACGAGCAGTACTTC. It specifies CASSDPDPSGIYSYEQYF.

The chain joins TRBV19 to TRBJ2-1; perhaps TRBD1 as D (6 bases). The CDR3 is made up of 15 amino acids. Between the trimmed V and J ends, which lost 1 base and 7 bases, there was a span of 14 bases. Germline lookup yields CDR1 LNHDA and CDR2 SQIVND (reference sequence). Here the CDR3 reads CASSIGAGVGNEQFF. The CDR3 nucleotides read TGTGCCAGTAGTATAGGGGCAGGGGTGGGGAATGAGCAGTTCTTC.

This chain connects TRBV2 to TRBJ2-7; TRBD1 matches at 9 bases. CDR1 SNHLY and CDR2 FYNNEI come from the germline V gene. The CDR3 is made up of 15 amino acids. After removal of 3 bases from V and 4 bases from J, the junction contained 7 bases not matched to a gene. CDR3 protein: CASSDRGQGSYEQYF. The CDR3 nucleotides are TGTGCCAGCAGTGATAGGGGACAGGGTTCGTACGAGCAGTACTTC. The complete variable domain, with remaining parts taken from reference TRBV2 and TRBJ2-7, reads EPEVTQTPSHQVTQMGQEVILRCVPISNHLYFYWYRQILGQKVEFLVSFYNNEISEKSEIFDDQFSVERPDGSNFTLKIRSTKLEDSAMYFCASSDRGQGSYEQYFGPGTRLTVT.

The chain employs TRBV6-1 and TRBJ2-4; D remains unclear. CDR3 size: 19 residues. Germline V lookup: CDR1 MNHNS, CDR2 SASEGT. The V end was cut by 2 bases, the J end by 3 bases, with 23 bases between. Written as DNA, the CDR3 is TGTGCCAGCAGTGAAAGGATCTCGGGTCAAAACCCCAACAAAAACATTCAGTACTTC. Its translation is CASSERISGQNPNKNIQYF.

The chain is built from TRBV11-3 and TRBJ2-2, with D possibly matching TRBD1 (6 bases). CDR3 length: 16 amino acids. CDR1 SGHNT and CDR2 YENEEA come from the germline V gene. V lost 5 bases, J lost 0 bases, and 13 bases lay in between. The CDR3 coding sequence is TGTGCCAGCAGCCCTGGACAGTTCGCGAACACCGGGGAGCTGTTTTTT. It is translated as CASSPGQFANTGELFF.

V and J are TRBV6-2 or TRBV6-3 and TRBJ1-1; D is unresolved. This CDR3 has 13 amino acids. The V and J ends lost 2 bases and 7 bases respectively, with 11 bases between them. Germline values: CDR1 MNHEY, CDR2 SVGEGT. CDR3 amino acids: CASSYGYEVEAFF. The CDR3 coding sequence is TGTGCCAGCAGTTACGGCTACGAGGTTGAAGCTTTCTTT.

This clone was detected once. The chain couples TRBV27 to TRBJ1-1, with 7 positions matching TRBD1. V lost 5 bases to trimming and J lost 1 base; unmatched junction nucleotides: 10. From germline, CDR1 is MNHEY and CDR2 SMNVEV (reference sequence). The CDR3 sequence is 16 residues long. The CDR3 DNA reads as TGTGCCAGCAGTACTACCACAGGGGCAGGGAACACTGAAGCTTTCTTT. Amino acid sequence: CASSTTTGAGNTEAFF.

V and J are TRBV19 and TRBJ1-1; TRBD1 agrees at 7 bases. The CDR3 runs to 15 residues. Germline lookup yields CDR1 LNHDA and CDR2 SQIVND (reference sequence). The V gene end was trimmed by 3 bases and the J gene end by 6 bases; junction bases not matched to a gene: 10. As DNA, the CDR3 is TGTGCCAGTAGTATCGGGACAGATCCCGTCCCTGAAGCTTTCTTT. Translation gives CASSIGTDPVPEAFF.

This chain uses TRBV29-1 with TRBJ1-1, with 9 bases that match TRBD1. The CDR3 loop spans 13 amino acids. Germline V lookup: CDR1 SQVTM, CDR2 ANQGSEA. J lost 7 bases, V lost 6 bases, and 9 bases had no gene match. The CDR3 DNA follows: TGCAGCGTGGCGAAGGGACAGGGACTTGAAGCTTTCTTT. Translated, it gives CSVAKGQGLEAFF.

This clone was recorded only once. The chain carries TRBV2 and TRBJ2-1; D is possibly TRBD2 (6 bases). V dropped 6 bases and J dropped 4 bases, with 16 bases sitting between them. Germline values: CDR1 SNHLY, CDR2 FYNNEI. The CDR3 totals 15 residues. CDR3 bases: TGTGCCAGCAGCGAGGGGCTAGCGATATACAATGAGCAGTTCTTC. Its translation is CASSEGLAIYNEQFF.

The CDR3 DNA reads as TGTGCCAGCAACAATCTGAATGAGCAGTTCTTC. Translating gives CASNNLNEQFF. The chain carries TRBV2 and TRBJ2-1; D remains unclear. Germline CDR1 is SNHLY and CDR2 is FYNNEI. This CDR3 comprises 11 residues. Between the trimmed V and J ends, which lost 7 bases and 7 bases, there was a span of 8 bases. Using reference TRBV2 and TRBJ2-1 for the parts outside the CDR3, the full variable domain is EPEVTQTPSHQVTQMGQEVILRCVPISNHLYFYWYRQILGQKVEFLVSFYNNEISEKSEIFDDQFSVERPDGSNFTLKIRSTKLEDSAMYFCASNNLNEQFFGPGTRLTVL.

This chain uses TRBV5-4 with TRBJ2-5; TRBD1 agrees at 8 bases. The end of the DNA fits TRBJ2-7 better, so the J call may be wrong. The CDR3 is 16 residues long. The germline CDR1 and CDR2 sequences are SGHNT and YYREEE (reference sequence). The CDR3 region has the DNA TGTGCCAGCAGCTTGGGGGGTGGGCAGGGGGCGTACGAGCAGTACTTC. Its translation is CASSLGGGQGAYEQYF.

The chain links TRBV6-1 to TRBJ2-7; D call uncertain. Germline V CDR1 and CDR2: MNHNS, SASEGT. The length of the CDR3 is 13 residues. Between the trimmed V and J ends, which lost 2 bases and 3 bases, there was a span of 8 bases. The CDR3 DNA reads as TGTGCCAGCAGTGAATTTCCCAACTACGAGCAGTACTTC. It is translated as CASSEFPNYEQYF.

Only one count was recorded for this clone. CDR3 nucleotides: TGTGCCAGCAGTTACCTACAGGGGGCTAGACAGTTCTTC. It yields the protein CASSYLQGARQFF. The V gene is TRBV6-5, the J gene TRBJ2-1; TRBD1 matches 9 bases. J gave up 13 bases and V 2 bases, and 6 bases lay outside the gene matches. CDR3 length: 13 residues. Germline assignment: CDR1 MNHEY and CDR2 SVGAGI.

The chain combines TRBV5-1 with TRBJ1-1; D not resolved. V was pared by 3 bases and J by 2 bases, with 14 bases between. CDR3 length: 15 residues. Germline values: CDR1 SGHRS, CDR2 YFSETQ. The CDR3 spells CASSSRVGYNTEAFF. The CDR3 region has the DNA TGCGCCAGCAGCTCGCGGGTAGGGTATAACACTGAAGCTTTCTTT.

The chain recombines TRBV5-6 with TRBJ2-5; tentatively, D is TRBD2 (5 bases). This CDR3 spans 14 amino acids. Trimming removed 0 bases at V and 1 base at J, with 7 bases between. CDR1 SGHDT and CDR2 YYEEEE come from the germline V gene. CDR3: CASSLAGIQETQYF. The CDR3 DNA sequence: TGTGCCAGCAGCTTGGCCGGGATCCAAGAGACCCAGTACTTC.

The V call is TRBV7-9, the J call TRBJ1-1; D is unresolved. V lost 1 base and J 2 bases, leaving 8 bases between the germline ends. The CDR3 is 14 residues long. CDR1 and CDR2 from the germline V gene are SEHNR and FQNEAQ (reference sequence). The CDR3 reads CASSLENINTEAFF. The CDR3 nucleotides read TGTGCCAGCAGCTTAGAAAACATCAACACTGAAGCTTTCTTT.

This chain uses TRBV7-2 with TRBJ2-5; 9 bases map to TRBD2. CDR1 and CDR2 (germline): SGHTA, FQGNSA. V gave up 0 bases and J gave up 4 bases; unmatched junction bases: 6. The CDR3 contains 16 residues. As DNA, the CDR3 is TGTGCCAGCAGCTTAGCGGGGAATAGCGGGAGAGAGACCCAGTACTTC. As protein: CASSLAGNSGRETQYF.